These 32 T cell receptor beta chains share one sample of origin, sequenced in a study of molecular identifiers for immune sequencing clone quantification (dated by TCRdb to 2017 to 2018). The protocol used for the library was PCR. TCRdb names Illumina HiSeq 4000 as the instrument used. TCRdb trimmed the raw reads at Q25, called clones with MiXCR and kept productive beta chains. Records with the same CDR3 protein are collapsed into one entry carrying the most frequent genes and DNA. This sample holds about 640,000 distinct CDR3 sequences; 15% to 20% were observed only once. Of the sample, 0.85% to 0.9% falls within the top ten clones. Sequencing input: naive CD8+ T cells from blood, with Jurkat cell RNA spiked in. In light of the paper, this sample's cell subset or site label describes: FACS-sorted CD8+CD4-CCR7+CD45RA+ naive T cells. Every receptor here comes from a human donor in good health. Some libraries in this study had Jurkat cell RNA spiked in.

This clonotype has a count of ten or more. This rearrangement joins TRBV28 to TRBJ1-1, with D possibly TRBD1 on 6 matching bases. The ends were cut back, 3 bases at V and 4 bases at J, with 12 bases in the middle. The CDR3 is 14 amino acids. Germline CDR1 is MDHEN and CDR2 is SYDVKM. CDR3 in amino acids: CASSFRTVGTEAFF. CDR3 coding DNA: TGTGCCAGCAGTTTCAGGACAGTGGGCACTGAAGCTTTCTTT.

This clonotype was picked up many times. This rearrangement joins TRBV28 to TRBJ2-3, with unresolved D. The ends were cut back, 5 bases at V and 4 bases at J, with 19 bases in the middle. Per the germline V gene, CDR1 is MDHEN and CDR2 is SYDVKM. The CDR3 spans 16 residues. CDR3 loop: CASSQGPERRPDTQYF. The CDR3 bases are TGTGCCAGCAGTCAAGGGCCCGAGAGACGGCCAGATACGCAGTATTTT.

As to this clonotype: A read error may be the cause here, since a much bigger clone is one base away. The gene calls are TRBV6-6 and TRBJ1-4; D unclear. The CDR3 consists of 16 residues. Germline CDR1 and CDR2: MNHNY and SVGAGI (reference sequence). The CDR3 reads CASSRRHETTNEKLSF. In DNA, the CDR3 is TGTGCCAGCAGTCGCCGACACGAAACAACTAATGAAAAACTGTCTTTT.

This clonotype showed up many times. This sequence joins TRBV27 and TRBJ1-2; 9 nucleotides align to TRBD1. V gave up 5 bases and J gave up 8 bases; unmatched junction bases: 6. This CDR3 has 13 amino acids. CDR1 is MNHEY, CDR2 SMNVEV, per germline (reference sequence). The CDR3 spells CASSPTGGGGYTF. As DNA, the CDR3 is TGTGCCAGCAGTCCAACAGGGGGCGGCGGCTACACCTTC.

As to this clonotype: One end of the junction does not line up with germline, which may come from a read error. The rearrangement uses TRBV10-2 and TRBJ2-4, with a weak D call TRBD2 (6 bases). Germline loops: CDR1 WSHSY, CDR2 SAAADI. This CDR3 has 15 residues. CDR3 sequence (DNA): TGCGTCAGCAGTGAGTGGGACTGGGCCAAAAACATTCAGTACTTC. Amino acid sequence: CVSSEWDWAKNIQYF.

At least ten counts were recorded for this clonotype. The J gene is TRBJ2-1, the V gene TRBV30; D unclear. Germline assignment: CDR1 GTSNPN and CDR2 SVGIG (reference sequence). This CDR3 contains 10 residues. V dropped 3 bases and J dropped 7 bases, with 4 bases sitting between them. CDR3 DNA: TGTGCCTGGAGGAGGAATGAGCAGTTCTTC. This gives the protein CAWRRNEQFF.

The chain links TRBV29-1 to TRBJ2-7; 13 positions match TRBD2. V lost 0 bases to trimming and J lost 0 bases; unmatched junction nucleotides: 8. CDR1 and CDR2 from the germline V gene are SQVTM and ANQGSEA. The length of the CDR3 is 18 residues. CDR3 coding DNA: TGCAGCGTTGAAGAGGGGACTAGCGGGGAGTCGAGCTCCTACGAGCAGTACTTC. Residues: CSVEEGTSGESSSYEQYF.

This clonotype was counted at least ten times. The chain combines TRBV6-5 with TRBJ2-3, with 12 bases identical to TRBD2. There are 18 residues in the CDR3. Germline values: CDR1 MNHEY, CDR2 SVGAGI. Trimming took 6 bases from V and 4 from J; bases not matched to a gene: 14. The CDR3 nucleotides read TGTGCCAGCAGCCGACTAGCGGGGGCGCAAAAATGGGCAGATACGCAGTATTTT. Protein sequence: CASSRLAGAQKWADTQYF.

This chain connects TRBV6-6 to TRBJ2-7; 8 bases match TRBD2. CDR3 length: 17 amino acids. Germline CDR1 reads MNHNY; CDR2 reads SVGAGI (reference sequence). Trimming took 2 bases from V and 2 from J; bases not matched to a gene: 11. CDR3 sequence reads: CASSYRGGGRNPYEQYF. CDR3 in DNA: TGTGCCAGCAGTTACCGGGGGGGGGGCCGGAACCCCTACGAGCAGTACTTC.

The chain combines TRBV19 with TRBJ2-7; a weak D match, TRBD1 (5 bases). Germline V gene lookup returns CDR1 LNHDA and CDR2 SQIVND (reference sequence). The V and J ends lost 6 bases and 4 bases respectively, with 16 bases between them. The CDR3 runs to 14 residues. CDR3 region: CASSTNQGLYEQYF. For the CDR3, the DNA is TGTGCCAGTAGCACGAATCAGGGTCTGTACGAGCAGTACTTC.

This clonotype was observed many times. The chain uses TRBV4-3 and TRBJ2-3, with 9 bases identical to TRBD2. Trimming took 0 bases from V and 3 from J; bases not matched to a gene: 7. CDR3 length: 17 residues. Looked up from germline, CDR1 is LGHNA and CDR2 is YSLEER. CDR3 nucleotide sequence: TGCGCCAGCAGCCAAGATAGGGTCAGCGGGGGGACAGATACGCAGTATTTT. Translation: CASSQDRVSGGTDTQYF.

Ten or more counts support this clonotype. This chain uses TRBV4-2 with TRBJ2-7; 7 nucleotides match TRBD2. The germline V gene has CDR1 LGHNA and CDR2 YNFKEQ. The J segment lost 2 bases and the V segment lost 4 bases, leaving 11 bases of the junction unmatched. This CDR3 spans 16 amino acids. The CDR3 loop reads CASSREEGTTAYEQYF. The CDR3 nucleotides read TGTGCCAGCAGCCGAGAAGAGGGGACTACGGCCTACGAGCAGTACTTC.

This clonotype was seen at least ten times. The chain couples TRBV12-3 or TRBV12-4 to TRBJ2-1; weak D call: TRBD1 (6 bases). The V end was cut by 3 bases, the J end by 10 bases, with 16 bases between. This CDR3 comprises 14 residues. The CDR3 nucleotides read TGTGCCAGCAGTTTGCTAGGGGGAATCGTGGAGCAGTTCTTC. It translates to CASSLLGGIVEQFF.

There are many counts of this clonotype. A much larger clone lies a single base off, so this may be a read error. The rearrangement links TRBV3-1 to TRBJ2-7; D not certain. The CDR3 is made up of 12 amino acids. The germline gives CDR1 LGHDT, CDR2 YNNKEL (reference sequence). Trimming cost V 0 bases and J 3 bases, with 3 bases left between them. CDR3 loop: CASSQDIYEQYF. The DNA of the CDR3 is TGTGCCAGCAGCCAAGACATCTACGAGCAGTACTTC.

This clonotype was observed at least ten times. The V gene is TRBV12-3 or TRBV12-4, the J gene TRBJ1-2; D unresolved. Trimming took off 5 bases at V and 14 bases at J, with 12 bases between the two ends. There are 10 residues in the CDR3. For the CDR3, the DNA is TGTGCCAGCAGTCCCCGGCCATCAACCTTC. It codes for CASSPRPSTF.

This clonotype was recorded at least ten times. The gene calls are TRBV6-1 and TRBJ1-1; unclear D gene. Looked up from germline, CDR1 is MNHNS and CDR2 is SASEGT. V shed 6 bases and J shed 0 bases, with 5 bases lying between them. The CDR3 extends over 12 amino acids. The CDR3 reads CASSGMNTEAFF. The CDR3 DNA is TGTGCCAGCAGCGGGATGAACACTGAAGCTTTCTTT.

This clonotype was observed many times. The chain is built from TRBV19 and TRBJ1-1; D not resolved. The CDR3 contains 11 residues. Germline V gene sequence: CDR1 LNHDA, CDR2 SQIVND (reference sequence). Trimming removed 7 bases from V and 7 bases from J, with 10 bases in between. The CDR3 DNA is TGTGCCAGTACCCTCGGGGTTGAAGCTTTCTTT. As protein: CASTLGVEAFF. Drawing the rest from reference TRBV19 and TRBJ1-1, the complete variable domain is DGGITQSPKYLFRKEGQNVTLSCEQNLNHDAMYWYRQDPGQGLRLIYYSQIVNDFQKGDIAEGYSVSREKKESFPLTVTSAQKNPTAFYLCASTLGVEAFFGQGTRLTVV.

Regarding this clonotype: A much more abundant neighbour one base away suggests this may be a read error. V usage is TRBV4-3 and J usage is TRBJ1-1; D is unclear. V lost 0 bases, J lost 3 bases, and 11 bases lay in between. The germline CDR1 and CDR2 sequences are LGHNA and YSLEER. This CDR3 has 15 amino acids. The CDR3 spells CASSQDSLGYTEAFF. CDR3 coding DNA: TGCGCCAGCAGCCAAGATTCCCTGGGGTACACTGAAGCTTTCTTT.

About this clonotype: A much larger clone sits a single nucleotide away, making a read error possible. The chain uses TRBV6-1 and TRBJ1-4; D not certain. The CDR3 sequence is 11 residues long. V gave up 11 bases and J gave up 14 bases, with 18 bases separating them. From germline, CDR1 is MNHNS and CDR2 SASEGT. This chain's CDR3 is CAGGVNGNLFF. CDR3 DNA: TGTGCCGGTGGAGTCAACGGAAACCTGTTTTTT.

This clonotype was recorded many times. The chain is built from TRBV4-3 and TRBJ2-7; tentatively, D is TRBD2 (6 bases). Germline lookup yields CDR1 LGHNA and CDR2 YSLEER. The germline V and J ends were trimmed by 1 base and 0 bases, with 10 bases remaining between them. This CDR3 region has 15 residues. The CDR3 sequence: CASSQGGGSSYEQYF. The CDR3 DNA follows: TGCGCCAGCAGCCAAGGCGGAGGGAGCTCCTACGAGCAGTACTTC.

V usage is TRBV5-8 and J usage is TRBJ2-3, with TRBD2 matching over 12 bases. CDR1 and CDR2 from the germline V gene are SGHTS and YDEGEE. This CDR3 has 16 amino acids. After removal of 2 bases from V and 5 bases from J, the junction contained 6 bases not matched to a gene. The CDR3 DNA reads as TGTGCCAGCAGCTTCCGAGGACTAGCGGGAAGAGATACGCAGTATTTT. This encodes CASSFRGLAGRDTQYF.

This clonotype showed up just a few times. The chain has TRBV19 and TRBJ2-7; either TRBD1 or TRBD2 may supply D (5 bases each). The CDR3 sequence is 14 residues long. Germline V gene data show CDR1 as LNHDA and CDR2 as SQIVND (reference sequence). The germline V and J ends were trimmed by 1 base and 5 bases, with 12 bases remaining between them. The CDR3 DNA reads as TGTGCCAGTAGTATAGTGGGAGTAGGGGACGAGCAGTACTTC. It specifies CASSIVGVGDEQYF.

Of note for this clonotype: Germline is not matched at one junction end, which may reflect a read error. V usage is TRBV7-9 and J usage is TRBJ1-4; D remains unclear. The CDR3 contains 13 residues. CDR1 SEHNR and CDR2 FQNEAQ come from the germline V gene (reference sequence). Written as DNA, the CDR3 is TGTGCCGGCAGCTTAGCGGGTGATGAAAAACTGTTTTTT. Translation gives CAGSLAGDEKLFF.

This clonotype was seen repeatedly, ten times or more. The chain employs TRBV14 and TRBJ2-6, with a tentative D call TRBD1 (6 bases). The CDR3 runs 20 residues. CDR1 SGHDN and CDR2 FVKESK come from the germline V gene. V was trimmed by 4 bases and J by 0 bases, leaving 22 bases between them. CDR3 residues: CASSPRWGQQGTSGANVLTF. The CDR3 DNA is TGTGCCAGCAGCCCTCGATGGGGGCAGCAAGGAACCTCTGGGGCCAACGTCCTGACTTTC.

Remarks on this clonotype: A clone one base away is much larger, so this may be a read error. The chain is built from TRBV4-1 and TRBJ2-7, with D possibly matching TRBD1 (6 bases). CDR1 is MGHRA and CDR2 is YSYEKL in the germline V gene. The CDR3 totals 14 residues. In DNA form, the CDR3 reads TGCGCCAGCAGCCAAGGACAGGCTGACTACGGGCAGTACTTC. Translation: CASSQGQADYGQYF.

The count of this clonotype is one. A single base separates this from a much larger clone, so it may be a read error. The chain is built from TRBV29-1 and TRBJ1-1, with D tentatively TRBD1 (5 bases). V gave up 5 bases and J gave up 8 bases, with 27 bases separating them. This CDR3 comprises 16 residues. Germline CDR1 and CDR2: SQVTM and ANQGSEA. DNA of the CDR3: TGCAGCGTTAGGGGTGTAGAATGGGGAGAAGAAATGGAAGCTTTCTTT. Translating gives CSVRGVEWGEEMEAFF.

This clonotype was found many times. The V call is TRBV29-1, the J call TRBJ2-3; 8 bases are a match to TRBD2. The V segment lost 4 bases and the J segment 4 bases; nucleotides outside the gene matches: 7. Germline V lookup: CDR1 SQVTM, CDR2 ANQGSEA. The CDR3 sequence is 14 residues long. Here the CDR3 DNA reads TGCAGCGTTGTGGGACTAGGCGCCGCAGATACGCAGTATTTT. This translates into CSVVGLGAADTQYF.

The table lists this clonotype with a few counts. This chain connects TRBV6-5 to TRBJ2-1, with 9 bases fitting TRBD2. Losses at the gene ends were 0 bases for V and 4 bases for J; bases not matched to a gene: 4. This CDR3 spans 16 amino acids. Germline V lookup: CDR1 MNHEY, CDR2 SVGAGI. The CDR3 region is CASSYSVAGVYNEQFF. The CDR3 DNA sequence: TGTGCCAGCAGTTACTCGGTAGCGGGGGTGTACAATGAGCAGTTCTTC.

This clonotype was seen a few times. The V call is TRBV27, the J call TRBJ2-7, with 9 bases fitting TRBD1. CDR3 length equals 16 residues. Germline trimming cut 6 bases from V and 2 bases from J; bases unmatched to any gene: 11. Germline CDR1 and CDR2: MNHEY and SMNVEV (reference sequence). The CDR3 loop is CASSSTDDRGTYEQYF. The DNA for the CDR3 is TGTGCCAGCAGCTCGACTGATGACAGGGGGACCTACGAGCAGTACTTC.

This clonotype turned up a few times. The genes are TRBV30 and TRBJ2-7, with 9 bases identical to TRBD1. With 5 bases clipped from V and 2 bases from J, the junction kept 7 bases outside the gene matches. CDR1 and CDR2 (germline): GTSNPN, SVGIG (reference sequence). CDR3 length: 14 residues. CDR3 in DNA: TGTGCCTGGGCCCCGGGACAGGGTCCCTACGAGCAGTACTTC. It codes for CAWAPGQGPYEQYF.

About this clonotype itself: Since no conserved phenylalanine or tryptophan closes the CDR3, a read error is the likely cause. The chain's CDR3 is CAHPAISSAGELFS. CDR3 in DNA: TGTGCCCACCCGGCTATATCCTCCGCCGGGGAGCTGTTTTCT. The genes are TRBV11-2 and TRBJ2-2; D remains ambiguous. Trimming removed 11 bases from V and 6 bases from J, with 19 bases in between. This CDR3 region has 14 residues. Per the germline V gene, CDR1 is SGHAT and CDR2 is FQNNGV.

CDR3 loop: CSARDGLARGHTGELFF. CDR3 DNA: TGCAGTGCTAGAGATGGGCTAGCGAGAGGGCACACCGGGGAGCTGTTTTTT. V and J are TRBV20-1 and TRBJ2-2; tentatively, D is TRBD2 (6 bases). The CDR3 runs 17 residues. The germline gives CDR1 DFQATT, CDR2 SNEGSKA (reference sequence). Trimming stripped 0 bases from V and 3 bases from J, with 17 bases between.